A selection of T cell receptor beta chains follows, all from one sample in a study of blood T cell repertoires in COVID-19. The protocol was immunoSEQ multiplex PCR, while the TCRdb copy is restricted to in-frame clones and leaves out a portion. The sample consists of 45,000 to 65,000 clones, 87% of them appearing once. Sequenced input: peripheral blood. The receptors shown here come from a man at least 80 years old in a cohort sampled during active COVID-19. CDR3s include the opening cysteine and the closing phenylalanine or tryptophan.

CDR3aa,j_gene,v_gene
CASSQTAGTYRSGANVLTF,TRBJ2-6,TRBV5-1
CASSQNPGQGVSYNSPLHF,TRBJ1-6,TRBV4-1
CAWSRGQNTGELFF,TRBJ2-2,TRBV30
CASSGTSGSVNEQFF,TRBJ2-1,TRBV6-4
CASSLTGGNEQFF,TRBJ2-1,TRBV5-6
CASSQRTENTGELFF,TRBJ2-2,TRBV5-1
CASSITGGPGNTIYF,TRBJ1-3,TRBV2
CSVAAAGNSYEQYF,TRBJ2-7,TRBV29-1
CASSEVETAYGYTF,TRBJ1-2,TRBV6-1
CASSLGGEGGQPQHF,TRBJ1-5,TRBV27
CASSYPRTGGDTEAFF,TRBJ1-1,TRBV6-6